This TCR beta chain is from a study of T cells in localized non-small cell lung cancer. General study results and limits: Detection in adjacent lung was observed for a median roughly 57 of the top 100 tumor clones.

As for this clone: Its matching antigen is unknown.

The ends were cut back, 0 bases at V and 5 bases at J, with 10 bases in the middle. Germline CDR1 SGHVS, CDR2 FQNEAQ. The CDR3 runs to 14 residues. Profiled with immunoSEQ multiplex PCR; TCRdb holds only in-frame clones, not every one. The data show about 46,000 clones, approximately 81% seen once. The receptor's source is a man aged 35 to 69 with stage III lung adenocarcinoma. The sequences come from peripheral blood mononuclear cells, collected before any cancer treatment. The gene calls are TRBV7-8 and TRBJ2-5; either TRBD1 or TRBD2 may fit D (5 bases each). The DNA of the CDR3 is TGTGCCAGCAGCTTAGCACCGGGGCTGGAGACCCAGTACTTC. Translated: CASSLAPGLETQYF.